The 18 T cell receptor beta chains listed next were all sequenced from one sample in a study of technical replicates of blood from several donors. Assay: immunoSEQ multiplex PCR; the TCRdb copy retains only in-frame clones and omits some. The profile covers some 89,000 clones, with approximately 95% appearing a single time and less than 0.35% taken by the ten largest. The sequencing input was T cells isolated from PBMCs. These receptors came from a human donor in good health.

The chain employs TRBV5-6 and TRBJ1-2; 8 bases line up with TRBD1. Germline assignment: CDR1 SGHDT and CDR2 YYEEEE. This CDR3 spans 15 amino acids. The ends lost 3 bases at V and 1 base at J; junction bases unmatched: 5. CDR3 sequence: CASSWGTGLNYGYTF. CDR3 nucleotide sequence: TGTGCCAGCAGCTGGGGGACAGGCCTTAACTATGGCTACACCTTC.

The CDR3 DNA follows: TGTGCCAGCAGCCCCTCACTAGCGGGAGGGCCAGAGACCCAGTACTTC. This gives the protein CASSPSLAGGPETQYF. This chain connects TRBV9 to TRBJ2-5; 13 nucleotides agree with TRBD2. V shed 4 bases and J 4 bases; nucleotides not matched to a gene: 7. This CDR3 is 16 amino acids long. Germline loops: CDR1 SGDLS, CDR2 YYNGEE. Looking up the rest from reference TRBV9 and TRBJ2-5 gives the full variable domain: DSGVTQTPKHLITATGQRVTLRCSPRSGDLSVYWYQQSLDQGLQFLIQYYNGEERAKGNILERFSAQQFPDLHSELNLSSLELGDSALYFCASSPSLAGGPETQYFGPGTRLLVL.

This chain joins TRBV19 and TRBJ1-1; tentatively, D is TRBD1 (6 bases). Germline V gives CDR1 LNHDA, CDR2 SQIVND (reference sequence). Between the trimmed V and J ends, which lost 1 base and 2 bases, there was a span of 17 bases. The CDR3 loop spans 17 amino acids. CDR3 bases: TGTGCCAGTAGTATAGTTGCCGGGACACAATCTAACACTGAAGCTTTCTTT. Translating gives CASSIVAGTQSNTEAFF.

V and J are TRBV27 and TRBJ2-1; 8 positions agree with TRBD1. J lost 7 bases, V lost 3 bases, and 8 bases had no gene match. Germline lookup yields CDR1 MNHEY and CDR2 SMNVEV (reference sequence). The CDR3 has 15 residues. The CDR3 here is CASSLLTGALNEQFF. In DNA, the CDR3 is TGTGCCAGCAGTTTGTTGACAGGGGCGCTTAATGAGCAGTTCTTC.

This clone is a singleton in its sample. The gene calls are TRBV6-5 and TRBJ2-7; TRBD1 might be the D (6 bases). V gave up 0 bases and J gave up 4 bases, with 16 bases separating them. Germline V gene data show CDR1 as MNHEY and CDR2 as SVGAGI. The CDR3 is 16 residues long. The CDR3 is CASSYSRHRGQYEQYF. In nucleotides, the CDR3 is TGTGCCAGCAGTTACTCACGACACCGGGGACAATACGAGCAGTACTTC.

The chain joins TRBV6-1 to TRBJ2-7; D remains ambiguous. CDR3 length: 11 residues. The V end was cut by 8 bases, the J end by 3 bases, with 8 bases between. The germline CDR1 and CDR2 sequences are MNHNS and SASEGT. The CDR3 DNA follows: TGTGCCAGCCGGGTGCACTACGAGCAGTACTTC. Its protein is CASRVHYEQYF.

The V and J genes are TRBV28 and TRBJ1-4, with 7 positions matching TRBD1. The CDR3 runs 14 residues. Germline V gene sequence: CDR1 MDHEN, CDR2 SYDVKM. V was clipped by 1 base and J by 8 bases; unmatched bases: 4. CDR3 nucleotides: TGTGCCAGCAGTTTATACAGGGGATACGAAAAACTGTTTTTT. Translating it yields CASSLYRGYEKLFF.

The chain couples TRBV5-6 to TRBJ2-1; 7 nucleotides align to TRBD2. From germline, CDR1 is SGHDT and CDR2 YYEEEE. V was clipped by 5 bases and J by 0 bases; unmatched bases: 11. The CDR3 is 17 residues long. The CDR3 region has the DNA TGTGCCAGCAGTCGTCCTAGGGACTATAACTCCTACAATGAGCAGTTCTTC. Translated, it gives CASSRPRDYNSYNEQFF.

The CDR3 loop reads CASSIGTGAFSGANVLTF. CDR3 DNA: TGTGCCAGTAGTATTGGGACAGGGGCCTTCTCTGGGGCCAACGTCCTGACTTTC. The chain joins TRBV19 to TRBJ2-6; the match to TRBD1 covers 10 bases. Germline CDR1 LNHDA, CDR2 SQIVND (reference sequence). The CDR3 is 18 residues long. The J segment lost 0 bases and the V segment lost 3 bases, leaving 5 bases of the junction unmatched.

J is TRBJ2-2 and V is TRBV10-3, with 10 bases lining up with TRBD2. The CDR3 loop spans 14 amino acids. The V and J ends lost 4 bases and 4 bases, in that order; junction bases with no gene match: 0. CDR1 and CDR2 from the germline V gene are ENHRY and SYGVKD. The CDR3, as DNA: TGTGCCATCAGTGTAGCGGGAGGCACCGGGGAGCTGTTTTTT. It yields the protein CAISVAGGTGELFF.

This clone was detected only once. This chain links TRBV4-2 with TRBJ2-7, with D perhaps TRBD1 (5 bases). V lost 5 bases and J lost 3, with 20 bases in between. Germline V gene lookup returns CDR1 LGHNA and CDR2 YNFKEQ. The CDR3 extends over 16 amino acids. DNA for the CDR3: TGTGCCAGCAGCTATTTGCAGGGAACCCTGGGCTACGAGCAGTACTTC. Its protein is CASSYLQGTLGYEQYF.

This chain uses TRBV7-9 with TRBJ1-4; 10 bases are shared with TRBD1. The V gene end was trimmed by 5 bases and the J gene end by 0 bases; junction bases not matched to a gene: 6. The germline V gene encodes CDR1 SEHNR and CDR2 FQNEAQ (reference sequence). This CDR3 has 17 amino acids. DNA of the CDR3: TGTGCCAGCAGCCATATAGACAGGGGGCCAACTAATGAAAAACTGTTTTTT. As protein: CASSHIDRGPTNEKLFF.

This clone was seen a single time. The chain has TRBV9 and TRBJ1-3; TRBD1 agrees at 9 bases. Germline V gene sequence: CDR1 SGDLS, CDR2 YYNGEE. With 1 base clipped from V and 3 bases from J, the junction kept 5 bases outside the gene matches. The CDR3 sequence is 16 residues long. CDR3 sequence reads: CASSVYGTGLGNTIYF. The CDR3, as DNA: TGTGCCAGCAGCGTATACGGGACAGGGCTTGGAAACACCATATATTTT.

The chain recombines TRBV18 with TRBJ2-3; 8 bases are a match to TRBD1. V shed 4 bases and J 6 bases; nucleotides not matched to a gene: 9. The CDR3 sequence is 15 residues long. Germline CDR1 reads KGHSH; CDR2 reads LQKENI. CDR3 amino acids: CASSQTQGARDTQYF. The DNA of the CDR3 is TGTGCCAGCTCACAAACCCAGGGGGCAAGGGATACGCAGTATTTT. Together with reference TRBV18 and TRBJ2-3, the CDR3 gives the full variable domain: NAGVMQNPRHLVRRRGQEARLRCSPMKGHSHVYWYRQLPEEGLKFMVYLQKENIIDESGMPKERFSAEFPKEGPSILRIQQVVRGDSAAYFCASSQTQGARDTQYFGPGTRLTVL.

This rearrangement joins TRBV28 to TRBJ2-7, with a tentative D call TRBD2 (5 bases). The germline V and J ends were trimmed by 6 bases and 0 bases, with 15 bases remaining between them. CDR1 MDHEN and CDR2 SYDVKM come from the germline V gene. The CDR3 is made up of 15 amino acids. The CDR3 nucleotides read TGTGCCAGCAGCCCAAGACTATCAAGCTCCTACGAGCAGTACTTC. It specifies CASSPRLSSSYEQYF. The complete variable domain, with remaining parts taken from reference TRBV28 and TRBJ2-7, reads DVKVTQSSRYLVKRTGEKVFLECVQDMDHENMFWYRQDPGLGLRLIYFSYDVKMKEKGDIPEGYSVSREKKERFSLILESASTNQTSMYLCASSPRLSSSYEQYFGPGTRLTVT.

The chain combines TRBV6-5 with TRBJ1-3; D unclear. This CDR3 spans 13 amino acids. CDR1 and CDR2 from the germline V gene are MNHEY and SVGAGI. Between the trimmed V and J ends, which lost 7 bases and 0 bases, there was a span of 7 bases. The CDR3 is CASKGVSGNTIYF. DNA of the CDR3: TGTGCCAGCAAGGGAGTCTCTGGAAACACCATATATTTT.

The CDR3 is CASSLEVRELDEQFF. CDR3 DNA sequence: TGTGCCAGCAGCTTAGAAGTGAGGGAGTTGGATGAGCAGTTCTTC. The chain carries TRBV7-2 and TRBJ2-1; D is possibly TRBD2 (5 bases). V lost 1 base to trimming and J lost 8 bases, with 15 bases between them. CDR1 and CDR2 (germline): SGHTA, FQGNSA. This CDR3 is 15 amino acids long.

The gene calls are TRBV19 and TRBJ2-7; 7 positions agree with TRBD1. From germline, CDR1 is LNHDA and CDR2 SQIVND (reference sequence). The CDR3 has 14 amino acids. Unmatched junction bases numbered 7, after V lost 5 bases and J lost 3 bases. CDR3 amino acids: CASSLQGKNYEQYF. DNA for the CDR3: TGTGCCAGTAGTTTACAGGGGAAGAACTACGAGCAGTACTTC.